This is a list of T cell receptor beta chains from one sample in a study of blood T cell repertoires in COVID-19. TCRdb's table, derived via immunoSEQ multiplex PCR, lists solely in-frame clones and lacks some. The sample has fewer than 500,000 clones, around 86% seen once. Material for sequencing was peripheral blood. These receptors came from a woman in her 30s with active or convalescent COVID-19. Each CDR3 is given with its conserved first and last residue. The D gene is left open where the match is weak. Rows may omit the clone size; those that give it use once, few, many or a size class.

clone_size	d_call	v_call	j_call	cdr3_nt	cdr3_aa
-	-	TRBV7-7	TRBJ2-3	TGTGCCAGCAGCCCGCGGACAGACGCCACAGATACGCAGTATTTT	CASSPRTDATDTQYF
once	-	TRBV5-1	TRBJ1-1	TGCGCCAGCAGCTCCGGGCCGGTGGGTCCTTCGGGAACTGAAGCTTTCTTT	CASSSGPVGPSGTEAFF
-	-	TRBV6-5	TRBJ2-3	TGTGCCAGCAGTACTGCAGGGGTTCGCTCAGATACGCAGTATTTT	CASSTAGVRSDTQYF
-	-	TRBV2	TRBJ1-2	TGTGCCAGCAGTGAATCAGGGATCGGTGGCTACACCTTC	CASSESGIGGYTF
-	TRBD1	TRBV27	TRBJ1-4	TGTGCCAGCCGACAGGGGGGTGAAAAACTGTTTTTT	CASRQGGEKLFF
-	-	TRBV5-1	TRBJ1-2	TGCGCCAGCAGCTTCGGCAGGGAAAGTGGCTACACCTTC	CASSFGRESGYTF
-	-	TRBV5-1	TRBJ1-2	TGCGCCAGCAGCTTGGTTAGCAGGGGCAACTATGGCTACACCTTC	CASSLVSRGNYGYTF
-	TRBD1	TRBV19	TRBJ1-4	TGTGCCAGTAGTTCCTCTCCGGGACAGGGGGTCGAAAAACTGTTTTTT	CASSSSPGQGVEKLFF
-	-	TRBV14	TRBJ1-1	TGTGCCAGCAGCCAACAGGGCTGGAACACTGAAGCTTTCTTT	CASSQQGWNTEAFF
-	-	TRBV30	TRBJ2-5	TGTGCCTGGAGTCCTCCTCGCTCAGGAATACAAGAGACCCAGTACTTC	CAWSPPRSGIQETQYF
-	-	TRBV5-8	TRBJ2-7	TGTGCCAGCAGCTTGGTTAACGAGCAGTACTTC	CASSLVNEQYF
-	-	TRBV6-1	TRBJ1-5	TGTGCCAGCAGTGAAGCCAGGGATCAGCAGCCCCAGCATTTT	CASSEARDQQPQHF
few	TRBD1	TRBV6-5	TRBJ2-7	TGTGCCAGCAGTTACACGACAGGGGTATACGAGCAGTACTTC	CASSYTTGVYEQYF
-	TRBD2	TRBV29-1	TRBJ2-7	TGCAGCGCCGGCGGGAGCTACGAGCAGTACTTC	CSAGGSYEQYF
few	-	TRBV11-2	TRBJ1-1	TGTGCCAGCAGCTTGGGCCCGAACACTGAAGCTTTCTTT	CASSLGPNTEAFF
-	TRBD2	TRBV27	TRBJ2-1	TGTGCCAGCAGACCCGGACTAGCGCTGAGCTCCTACAATGAGCAGTTCTTC	CASRPGLALSSYNEQFF
once	-	TRBV12-3/TRBV12-4	TRBJ2-1	TGTGCCAGCAGTTTTCTCGACAATGAGCAGTTCTTC	CASSFLDNEQFF
-	TRBD1	TRBV7-9	TRBJ2-7	TGTGCCAGCAGCTTAGTAAGGGACAGCTCCTACGAGCAGTACTTC	CASSLVRDSSYEQYF
-	-	TRBV11-2	TRBJ2-7	TGTGCCAGCAGCTTAGGCAACCGGGACTACGAGCAGTACTTC	CASSLGNRDYEQYF
-	TRBD2	TRBV3-1/TRBV3-2	TRBJ2-7	TGTGCCAGCGCACTAGCGGGGGGTTGGCAGTACTTC	CASALAGGWQYF
-	TRBD2	TRBV6-5	TRBJ2-3	TGTGCCAGCAGTTACAGTAGCGGGATAGTGACAGATACGCAGTATTTT	CASSYSSGIVTDTQYF
-	TRBD2	TRBV4-1	TRBJ2-7	TGCGCCAGCAGCCAATCCGGGACTAGCGGGGTCAACGAGCAGTACTTC	CASSQSGTSGVNEQYF
-	-	TRBV28	TRBJ2-6	TGTGCCAGCAGCGAGGGGGGGACTGGGGCCAACGTCCTGACTTTC	CASSEGGTGANVLTF
-	-	TRBV7-9	TRBJ1-3	TGTGCCAGCAGCTTAGCGCAGGGTGCTGGAAACACCATATATTTT	CASSLAQGAGNTIYF
-	TRBD1	TRBV7-8	TRBJ1-4	TGTGCCAGCAGCTTTTTAGGACAGGGTAATGAAAAACTGTTTTTT	CASSFLGQGNEKLFF
-	TRBD1	TRBV6-2/TRBV6-3	TRBJ2-7	TGTGCCAGCAGTTACCGGACAGGCGCCTACGAGCAGTACTTC	CASSYRTGAYEQYF
-	TRBD1	TRBV6-6	TRBJ1-2	TGTGCCAGCAGTTACCAGGGGGTAGAGGGCTACACCTTC	CASSYQGVEGYTF
-	-	TRBV15	TRBJ1-1	TGTGCCACCAGCAACCGGGAAGTGAACACTGAAGCTTTCTTT	CATSNREVNTEAFF
-	-	TRBV30	TRBJ2-7	TGTGCCTGGAGCCATAAGGGAGCCGAGCAGTACTTC	CAWSHKGAEQYF
-	-	TRBV5-1	TRBJ2-1	TGCGCCAGCAGCTTGGCGAGCGGCTCCTACAATGAGCAGTTCTTC	CASSLASGSYNEQFF
-	-	TRBV19	TRBJ2-6	TGTGCCAGTAGCCACCCCACAAAGTCCTCTGGGGCCAACGTCCTGACTTTC	CASSHPTKSSGANVLTF
once	-	TRBV30	TRBJ1-6	TGTGCCTGGGCACAGAGAAATAATTCACCCCTCCACTTT	CAWAQRNNSPLHF
-	TRBD1	TRBV6-1	TRBJ1-5	TGTGCCAGCAGTGAATTGAACAGGGGGGTATATCAGCCCCAGCATTTT	CASSELNRGVYQPQHF
-	TRBD2	TRBV11-3	TRBJ2-3	TGTGCCAGCAGCTCACCGGGACTAGCGGCAGATACGCAGTATTTT	CASSSPGLAADTQYF
-	-	TRBV23-1	TRBJ1-5	TGCGCCAGCAGTCAATGGGCAGAGAACAATCAGCCCCAGCATTTT	CASSQWAENNQPQHF
-	-	TRBV2	TRBJ1-1	TGTGCCAGCAGTGACCGGGACTGTACTGAAGCTTTCTTT	CASSDRDCTEAFF
-	-	TRBV7-2	TRBJ1-3	TGTGCCAGCAGCGGAGATCAGGGGACCGCCGAACGAAACACCATATATTTT	CASSGDQGTAERNTIYF
-	-	TRBV12-2	TRBJ1-3	TGTGCAAGTCGCTTGAATGTGATGGTCCGAGGCGGCTTAGGAAACTCTGGAAACACCATATATTTT	CASRLNVMVRGGLGNSGNTIYF
-	-	TRBV5-6	TRBJ2-3	TGTGCCAGCAGCACCCTGAGTGCAGATACGCAGTATTTT	CASSTLSADTQYF
-	-	TRBV14	TRBJ2-3	TGTGCCAGCAGCCAAGCCACTAGCACAGATACGCAGTATTTT	CASSQATSTDTQYF
once	TRBD2	TRBV19	TRBJ2-3	TGTGCCAGTAGTATGGCGACTAGCTTTGGAGATACGCAGTATTTT	CASSMATSFGDTQYF
-	-	TRBV27	TRBJ1-5	TGTGCCAGCAGTCCCGGACGGGGGGCCAGCAATCAGCCCCAGCATTTT	CASSPGRGASNQPQHF
-	-	TRBV29-1	TRBJ2-7	TGCAGCGTTACAGACGGCTCCTACGAGCAGTACTTC	CSVTDGSYEQYF